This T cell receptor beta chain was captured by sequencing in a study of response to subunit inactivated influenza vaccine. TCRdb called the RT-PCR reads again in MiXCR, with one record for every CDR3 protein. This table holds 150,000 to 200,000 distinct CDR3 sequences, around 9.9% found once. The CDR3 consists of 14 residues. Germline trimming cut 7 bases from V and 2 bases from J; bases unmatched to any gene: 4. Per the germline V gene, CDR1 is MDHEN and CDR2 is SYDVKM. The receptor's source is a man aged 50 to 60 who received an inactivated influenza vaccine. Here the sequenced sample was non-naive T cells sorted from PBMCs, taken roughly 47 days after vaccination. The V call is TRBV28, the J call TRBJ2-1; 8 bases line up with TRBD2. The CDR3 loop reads CASTVAGPYNEQFF. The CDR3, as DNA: TGTGCCAGCACCGTAGCGGGACCCTACAATGAGCAGTTCTTC. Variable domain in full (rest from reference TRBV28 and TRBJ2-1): DVKVTQSSRYLVKRTGEKVFLECVQDMDHENMFWYRQDPGLGLRLIYFSYDVKMKEKGDIPEGYSVSREKKERFSLILESASTNQTSMYLCASTVAGPYNEQFFGPGTRLTVL.